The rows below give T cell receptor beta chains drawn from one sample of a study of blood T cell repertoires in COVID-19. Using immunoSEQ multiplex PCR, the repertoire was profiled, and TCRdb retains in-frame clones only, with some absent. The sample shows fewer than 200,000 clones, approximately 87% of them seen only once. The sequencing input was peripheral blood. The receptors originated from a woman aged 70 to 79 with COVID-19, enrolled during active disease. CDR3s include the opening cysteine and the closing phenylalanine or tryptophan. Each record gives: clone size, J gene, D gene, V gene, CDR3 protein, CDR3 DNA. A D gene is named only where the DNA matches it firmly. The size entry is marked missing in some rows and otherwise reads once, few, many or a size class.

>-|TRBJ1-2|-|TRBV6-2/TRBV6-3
CASSYDSRIYGYTF
TGTGCCAGCAGTTACGACAGTCGGATCTATGGCTACACCTTC
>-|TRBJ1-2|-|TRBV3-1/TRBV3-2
CASSQGTVFYGYTF
TGTGCCAGCAGCCAGGGGACTGTATTTTATGGCTACACCTTC
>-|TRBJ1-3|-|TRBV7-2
CASSLNRDTIYF
TGTGCCAGCAGCTTAAACCGGGACACCATATATTTT
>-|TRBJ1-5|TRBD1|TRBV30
CAWSVSTGGGLPQHF
TGTGCCTGGAGTGTGTCGACAGGGGGCGGGTTGCCCCAGCATTTT
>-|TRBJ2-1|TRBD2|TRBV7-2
CASGSGTSGYNEQFF
TGTGCCAGCGGATCCGGGACTAGCGGTTACAATGAGCAGTTCTTC
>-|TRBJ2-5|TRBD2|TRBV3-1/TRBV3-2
CASSQQVSGRETQYF
TGTGCCAGCAGCCAACAGGTTAGCGGGAGGGAGACCCAGTACTTC
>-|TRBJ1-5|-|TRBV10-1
CATNRWEVDQPQHF
TGCGCCACCAACAGGTGGGAGGTAGATCAGCCCCAGCATTTT
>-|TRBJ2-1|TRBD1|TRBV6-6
CASSYRQGGGQFF
TGTGCCAGCAGTTACCGACAGGGTGGAGGGCAGTTCTTC
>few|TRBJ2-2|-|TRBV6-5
CASKRIGDIGELFF
TGTGCCAGCAAACGAATAGGGGACATCGGGGAGCTGTTTTTT
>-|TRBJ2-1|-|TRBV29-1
CSVEVREDTQQFF
TGCAGCGTTGAAGTGAGGGAGGACACCCAGCAGTTCTTC